The subject of this entry is one T cell receptor (beta chain). The antigen is undetermined. These patients, aged 18 to 65, had recently diagnosed hyperthyroidism lasting under 2 months. 10 ml of fresh peripheral blood supplied the PBMCs. The data are from a study of T cells in Graves' hyperthyroidism and ophthalmopathy. At the level of the study: Sampling of peripheral blood happened at initial diagnosis, prior to any treatment. The study's findings and limits: Blood also contained most expanded thyroid clonotypes above 0.001.

Germline V gene data show CDR1 as DFQATT and CDR2 as SNEGSKA (reference sequence). V was cut by 3 bases and J by 2 bases, with 16 bases left in between. This CDR3 is built from 15 residues. Amplification of TCR beta CDR3 regions was performed using RNA transcripts as template. A first-round RT-PCR of the TCR CDR3 used the HTBI primer set. TCRdb re-derived calls from the multiplex PCR reads in MiXCR, one entry per CDR3 protein. The sample carries under 750,000 distinct CDR3 sequences, approximately 18% recorded once. The sample taken for sequencing was blood. The rearrangement links TRBV20-1 to TRBJ2-5, with unresolved D. The clonotype originates from a woman between 45 and 60 years old with Graves' hyperthyroidism that later progressed to Graves' ophthalmopathy. CDR3 DNA sequence: TGCAGTGCTAGGTGGAGCAGGACCTCTCAAGAGACCCAGTACTTC. This translates into CSARWSRTSQETQYF.